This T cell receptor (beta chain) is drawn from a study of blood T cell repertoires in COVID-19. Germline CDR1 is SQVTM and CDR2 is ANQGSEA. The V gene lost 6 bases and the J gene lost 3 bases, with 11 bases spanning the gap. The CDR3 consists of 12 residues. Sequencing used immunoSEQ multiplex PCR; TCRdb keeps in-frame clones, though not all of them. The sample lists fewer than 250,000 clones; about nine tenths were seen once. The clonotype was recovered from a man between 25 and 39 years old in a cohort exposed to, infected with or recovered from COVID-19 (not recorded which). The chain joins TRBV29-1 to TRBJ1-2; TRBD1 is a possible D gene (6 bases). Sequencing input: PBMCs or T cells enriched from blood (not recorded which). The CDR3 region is CSVRGADYGYTF. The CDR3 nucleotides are TGCAGCGTGCGGGGGGCCGACTATGGCTACACCTTC.